The source of this T cell receptor beta chain is a study of T cell changes during pregnancy in multiple sclerosis (dated by TCRdb to about 2019). In the study overall: The study looked at changes in the T cell repertoire across pregnancy in women with multiple sclerosis.

With regard to this clone: Its antigen target is currently unknown. Base-call qualities are not available, and no considerably larger clone is one nucleotide away.

Library creation used the immunoSEQ multiplex PCR assay. In TCRdb, the immuneACCESS table is reduced to in-frame sequences with V and J assigned. These tables do not hold every clone; where another copy was compared, an unresolved V gene accounts for under half, and the others remain unexplained. The sample table holds about 110,000 clones, of which more than 80% were seen once. The top ten hold 1.6% of the sample. V gives up 5 bases and J gives up 6 bases, and the segment between their germline ends measures 18 bases. From the cysteine through the phenylalanine, the CDR3 covers 15 amino acids. The sequence is cut down to CDR3 DNA, 45 bases in frame from base 1. CDR1 and CDR2 (SGHRS, YFSETQ) derive from the germline V gene.

This sequence uses TRBV5-1 and TRBJ2-1; TRBD2 could be the D gene, as 5 bases match. The sample consisted of peripheral blood, taken before pregnancy. This TCR was recovered from a female donor with multiple sclerosis, enrolled in a pregnancy study. The nucleotides read TGCGCCAGCAGTTTACTGCCCACGGACTCCAATGAGCAGTTCTTC. Translated, this gives CASSLLPTDSNEQFF.